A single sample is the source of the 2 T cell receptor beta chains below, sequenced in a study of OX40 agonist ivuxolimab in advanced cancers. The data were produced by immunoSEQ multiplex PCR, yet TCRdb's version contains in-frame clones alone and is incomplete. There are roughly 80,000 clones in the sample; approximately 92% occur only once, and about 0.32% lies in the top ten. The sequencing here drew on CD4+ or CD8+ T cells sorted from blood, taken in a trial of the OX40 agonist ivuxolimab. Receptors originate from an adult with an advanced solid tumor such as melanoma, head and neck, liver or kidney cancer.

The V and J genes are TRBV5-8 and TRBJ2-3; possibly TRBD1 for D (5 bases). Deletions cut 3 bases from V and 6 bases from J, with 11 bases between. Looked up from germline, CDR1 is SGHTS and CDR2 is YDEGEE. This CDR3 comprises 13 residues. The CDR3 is CASSSPTADTQYF. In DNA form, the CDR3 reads TGTGCCAGCAGCTCCCCGACAGCCGATACGCAGTATTTT.

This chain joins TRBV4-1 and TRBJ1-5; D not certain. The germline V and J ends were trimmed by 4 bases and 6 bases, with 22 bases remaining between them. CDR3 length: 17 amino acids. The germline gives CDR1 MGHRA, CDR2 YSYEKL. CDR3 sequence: CASSLYETSVGSQPQHF. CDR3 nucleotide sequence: TGCGCCAGCAGCCTATACGAAACCAGCGTGGGGAGTCAGCCCCAGCATTTT.